These T cell receptor beta chains were read from a single sample in a study of chemoradiotherapy in HPV16-positive cancers. Profiled with immunoSEQ multiplex PCR; TCRdb holds only in-frame clones, not every one. The sample shows tens of thousands of clones, almost 90% of them seen only once. Sequences were derived from blood, sampled from a patient who underwent chemoradiotherapy. Receptors originate from a human donor with HPV-associated anogenital cancer. Both conserved end residues are part of each CDR3. The D gene is left open where the match is weak. Clone size is given for some rows only: seen once, a few or many times, or a class if the clone is expanded.

>TRBD1|TRBJ1-1|TRBV11-1|NA
TGTGCCAGCAACGTTTTAAGACAGGGAGACCCTGAAGCTTTCTTT
CASNVLRQGDPEAFF
>TRBD1|TRBJ1-2|TRBV7-3|NA
TGTGCCAGCAGCCTATTACAGGGGTCGGGCTACACCTTC
CASSLLQGSGYTF
>NA|TRBJ1-2|TRBV28|NA
TGTGCCAGCACCTTCGCGGCGCGGGATGGCTACACCTTC
CASTFAARDGYTF
>NA|TRBJ1-1|TRBV6-5|NA
TGTGCCAGCAGGCAAGGAATGAACACTGAAGCTTTCTTT
CASRQGMNTEAFF
>NA|TRBJ1-3|TRBV6-1|once
TGTGCCAGCAGGGCTGGAAACACCATATATTTT
CASRAGNTIYF
>NA|TRBJ1-4|TRBV18|NA
TGTGCCAGCTCACCGGGGGCAACTAATGAAAAACTGTTTTTT
CASSPGATNEKLFF
>NA|TRBJ2-7|TRBV5-6|NA
TGTGCCAGCAGCTTTAGAGGAGCCTACCTCTACGAGCAGTACTTC
CASSFRGAYLYEQYF
>NA|TRBJ1-4|TRBV5-4|few
TGTGCCAGCAGCTTTGGGTTGGCTAATGAAAAACTGTTTTTT
CASSFGLANEKLFF
>TRBD2|TRBJ2-3|TRBV28|NA
TGTGCCAGCAGTTTACGCGGGAGAGGCACAGATACGCAGTATTTT
CASSLRGRGTDTQYF
>NA|TRBJ2-7|TRBV9|once
TGTGCCAGCAGCCCAACTTCCCGGCAGGGGCGGGGGGAGCAGTACTTC
CASSPTSRQGRGEQYF
>TRBD1|TRBJ2-1|TRBV30|NA
TGTGCCTGGGAACAGGGGAATGAGCAGTTCTTC
CAWEQGNEQFF
>NA|TRBJ2-1|TRBV15|once
TGTGCCACCAGCAGAGATTCGGCTAGCAGCCAGAGCTCCTACAATGAGCAGTTCTTC
CATSRDSASSQSSYNEQFF
>NA|TRBJ2-4|TRBV19|once
TGTGCCAGTAGTGTCGCAGGGGCGGAAAACATTCAGTACTTC
CASSVAGAENIQYF
>TRBD1|TRBJ1-5|TRBV18|NA
TGTGCCAGCTCACCGGGACAGGGTAATCAGCCCCAGCATTTT
CASSPGQGNQPQHF
>TRBD2|TRBJ2-7|TRBV6-5|NA
TGTGCCAGCAGTTCGGGGGTCGGGGGGGAGCAGTACTTC
CASSSGVGGEQYF
>TRBD1|TRBJ1-1|TRBV10-1|NA
TGCGCCAGCTCGGACAGGAATGAAGCTTTCTTT
CASSDRNEAFF
>NA|TRBJ1-5|TRBV28|NA
TGTGCCAGCAGTCCCAAACCGGGACTGAAGATTTGGCAGCCCCAGCATTTT
CASSPKPGLKIWQPQHF
>NA|TRBJ1-2|TRBV29-1|few
TGCAGCGTACCCCTTTTGGACTATGGCTACACCTTC
CSVPLLDYGYTF
>TRBD1|TRBJ1-5|TRBV7-2|few
TGTGCCAGCAGCTCCCGGGGCGGACAGGGGCAGCCCCAGCATTTT
CASSSRGGQGQPQHF
>NA|TRBJ2-7|TRBV27|NA
TGTGCCAGCCGCCAAGATGGGGGCGGAGTCCAGACGGTTAGCGAGCAGTACTTC
CASRQDGGGVQTVSEQYF
>NA|TRBJ2-6|TRBV7-8|NA
TGTGCCAGCAGCTCCCCCGGGGGGCAGAAAGCTGACTCTGGGGCCAACGTCCTGACTTTC
CASSSPGGQKADSGANVLTF
>NA|TRBJ2-2|TRBV27|NA
TGTGCCAGTAGACTAGGGGGGTATGGCGGGGAGCTGTTTTTT
CASRLGGYGGELFF
>NA|TRBJ1-6|TRBV6-6|NA
TGTGCCGGAGATCAGCAGCCGACTAATTCACCCCTCCACTTT
CAGDQQPTNSPLHF
>TRBD1|TRBJ1-1|TRBV6-1|NA
TGTGCCAGCACCCGACAGGGGATGGCGAACACTGAAGCTTTCTTT
CASTRQGMANTEAFF
>TRBD2|TRBJ2-3|TRBV19|NA
TGTGCCAGTAGTGGCCTAGCGGGAGGATGGACAGATACGCAGTATTTT
CASSGLAGGWTDTQYF
>NA|TRBJ2-3|TRBV9|NA
TGTGCCAGCAGCTTAACAGCGGGCCCGCGCACAGATACGCAGTATTTT
CASSLTAGPRTDTQYF
>NA|TRBJ1-6|TRBV27|NA
TGTGCCAGCAGTTTAAGCCAGCATGGTTCACCCCTCCACTTT
CASSLSQHGSPLHF
>TRBD2|TRBJ2-1|TRBV28|NA
TGTGCCAGCAGTTTTTTTCTAGCGGGGACCAATGAGCAGTTCTTC
CASSFFLAGTNEQFF
>NA|TRBJ2-7|TRBV5-6|NA
TGTGCCAGCAGCCCCGGTAGGGGCGAGCAGTACTTC
CASSPGRGEQYF
>NA|TRBJ2-2|TRBV7-6|NA
TGTGCCAGCAGCCATAACACCGGGGAGCTGTTTTTT
CASSHNTGELFF
>NA|TRBJ2-3|TRBV6-5|NA
TGTGCCAGCAGCCCACCCCCCCCAGATACGCAGTATTTT
CASSPPPPDTQYF
>NA|TRBJ2-7|TRBV29-1|NA
TGCAGCGTTGATTCCTTTAGTGGACGGGGAGCGGGCTACGAGCAGTACTTC
CSVDSFSGRGAGYEQYF
>TRBD2|TRBJ2-5|TRBV7-2|NA
TGTGCCAGCAGCCAATCCCCGGGACTAGTAGAGACCCAGTACTTC
CASSQSPGLVETQYF
>NA|TRBJ2-3|TRBV10-3|NA
TGTGCCATCAGTAGGACCACAGATACGCAGTATTTT
CAISRTTDTQYF
>TRBD1|TRBJ1-1|TRBV7-2|NA
TGTGCCAGCAGAGTTACAGGGGGCATGACGAACACTGAAGCTTTCTTT
CASRVTGGMTNTEAFF
>NA|TRBJ2-5|TRBV29-1|NA
TGCAGCGTTTTGAAGGGAGAGACCCAGTACTTC
CSVLKGETQYF
>NA|TRBJ2-3|TRBV5-1|once
TGCGCCAGCAGCTTGGCCTCCGGGACCCCCACAGATACGCAGTATTTT
CASSLASGTPTDTQYF
>TRBD1|TRBJ1-1|TRBV5-1|NA
TGCGCCAGCTGCCCGACAGGGAAGAACACTGAAGCTTTCTTT
CASCPTGKNTEAFF
>NA|TRBJ2-5|TRBV2|NA
TGTGCCAGCACCTCAGAGGACTCTCAAGAGACCCAGTACTTC
CASTSEDSQETQYF
>NA|TRBJ2-1|TRBV19|NA
TGTGCCAGTAGCCTGAAACCCCCAGGGCTCTCCTACAATGAGCAGTTCTTC
CASSLKPPGLSYNEQFF
>NA|TRBJ1-1|TRBV4-1|NA
TGCGCCAGCAGCCAAGAAGGGGTAGGTGAAGCTTTCTTT
CASSQEGVGEAFF
>NA|TRBJ2-3|TRBV28|NA
TGTGCCAGCGGATTCACGGGGTTTGGGGCAGATACGCAGTATTTT
CASGFTGFGADTQYF